Shown below are 29 T cell receptor beta chains from a single sample sequenced in a study of T-cell memory formation after mild COVID-19 (TCRdb year 2021). Library preparation used 5' RACE. Sequencer: Illumina NovaSeq 6000. TCRdb handled the public reads itself, with Q25 trimming in fastp and clone calling in MiXCR, and kept productive beta chains. Under each unique CDR3 protein, matching rows form one entry showing the most common genes and DNA. The sample table holds some 210,000 distinct CDR3 sequences, of which 10% to 13% were seen once. The ten biggest clones cover approximately 2.8% of the sample. The sample was PBMCs or a T cell subset sorted from them (not recorded which). These TCRs come from a man between 18 and 35 years old who had mild COVID-19 (a few samples of this study predate the infection). The sample titles of this study are shuffled in the database, so cell type and time point are left out; the donor was told from shared clones.

This sequence joins TRBV18 and TRBJ1-2; D might be TRBD1 (5 bases). The CDR3 has 15 residues. CDR1 and CDR2 (germline): KGHSH, LQKENI. With 5 bases removed from V and 2 bases from J, the gap between germline ends came to 15 bases. In DNA form, the CDR3 reads TGTGCCAGCTCAACAGGATTCGGAAACAACTATGGCTACACCTTC. Translation gives CASSTGFGNNYGYTF. Looking up the rest from reference TRBV18 and TRBJ1-2 gives the full variable domain: NAGVMQNPRHLVRRRGQEARLRCSPMKGHSHVYWYRQLPEEGLKFMVYLQKENIIDESGMPKERFSAEFPKEGPSILRIQQVVRGDSAAYFCASSTGFGNNYGYTFGSGTRLTVV.

This clonotype was picked up a small number of times. Written as DNA, the CDR3 is TGCGCCAGCACAGACTCACCGGGAACTGAAGCTTTCTTT. It translates to CASTDSPGTEAFF. V and J are TRBV5-1 and TRBJ1-1; D gene ambiguous. Germline-derived CDR1 and CDR2 are SGHRS and YFSETQ. Trimming took 6 bases from V and 5 from J, leaving 14 bases between them. The CDR3 length is 13 residues.

A few counts support this clonotype. J is TRBJ2-1 and V is TRBV6-1; no clear D gene. Trimming took off 0 bases at V and 10 bases at J, with 4 bases between the two ends. From germline, CDR1 is MNHNS and CDR2 SASEGT. The CDR3 loop spans 11 amino acids. The chain's CDR3 is CASSEAPEQFF. The CDR3 DNA reads as TGTGCCAGCAGTGAAGCTCCAGAGCAGTTCTTC.

The genes are TRBV18 and TRBJ1-1; D remains ambiguous. Germline CDR1 is KGHSH and CDR2 is LQKENI. Trimming pared 6 bases from V and 6 bases from J, leaving 14 bases between. CDR3 length equals 13 residues. CDR3 sequence: CASSPVVEAEAFF. Here the CDR3 DNA reads TGTGCCAGCTCCCCCGTCGTCGAGGCTGAAGCTTTCTTT.

The chain recombines TRBV30 with TRBJ2-3, with TRBD1 identical over 11 bases. The V and J ends lost 2 bases and 9 bases, in that order; junction bases with no gene match: 10. The CDR3 is 15 residues long. The V gene's germline CDR1 is GTSNPN and CDR2 SVGIG (reference sequence). CDR3 region: CAWSPRDRGRRTQYF. The CDR3 DNA reads TGTGCCTGGAGTCCCCGGGACAGGGGGAGGCGGACGCAGTATTTT.

This clonotype was counted a few times. V usage is TRBV4-3 and J usage is TRBJ1-1; perhaps TRBD1 as D (5 bases). CDR1 and CDR2 from the germline V gene are LGHNA and YSLEER. The CDR3 contains 14 residues. Trimming took 0 bases from V and 11 from J, leaving 16 bases between them. The CDR3 sequence: CASSQEWQGGLAFF. As DNA, the CDR3 is TGCGCCAGCAGCCAAGAGTGGCAGGGAGGATTGGCTTTCTTT.

This clonotype was seen ten or more times. Mismatch with germline at one junction end may stem from a read error. The chain uses TRBV7-2 and TRBJ2-7, with D hard to call. Germline V gene lookup returns CDR1 SGHTA and CDR2 FQGNSA. This CDR3 is built from 11 residues. CDR3 nucleotide sequence: TGTGCCAGCAGCTTAGGGTTAGGACCGACGTTC. This sequence encodes CASSLGLGPTF.

This clonotype occurred a few times. This chain joins TRBV3-1 and TRBJ1-4; the D is unclear. V was shortened by 2 bases and J by 5 bases, with 0 bases between the two germline ends. CDR1 and CDR2 (germline): LGHDT, YNNKEL (reference sequence). This CDR3 is built from 11 residues. The CDR3 is CASSQNEKLFF. CDR3 nucleotides: TGTGCCAGCAGCCAAAATGAAAAACTGTTTTTT.

The chain recombines TRBV10-3 with TRBJ1-5; D gene ambiguous. CDR1 and CDR2 from the germline V gene are ENHRY and SYGVKD. V gave up 10 bases and J gave up 3 bases, with 13 bases separating them. This CDR3 has 13 amino acids. Written as DNA, the CDR3 is TGTGCCAGAGAAGGGAATCTCAATCAGCCCCAGCATTTT. Its translation: CAREGNLNQPQHF.

V and J are TRBV12-3 or TRBV12-4 and TRBJ2-3; perhaps TRBD1 as D (6 bases). CDR3 size: 13 residues. V was clipped by 5 bases and J by 5 bases, with 11 bases between them. CDR3 loop: CASSAGVGDTQYF. CDR3 sequence (DNA): TGTGCCAGCAGTGCAGGGGTTGGAGATACGCAGTATTTT.

The chain uses TRBV4-3 and TRBJ2-3; D unclear. The CDR3 spans 13 residues. Germline CDR1 is LGHNA and CDR2 is YSLEER. The V gene lost 3 bases and the J gene lost 2 bases, with 6 bases spanning the gap. The CDR3 loop is CASSQVITDTQYF. The CDR3 DNA is TGCGCCAGCAGCCAGGTCATCACAGATACGCAGTATTTT.

V usage is TRBV5-1 and J usage is TRBJ1-4, with D maybe TRBD1 (6 bases). Per the germline V gene, CDR1 is SGHRS and CDR2 is YFSETQ. Trimming took off 2 bases at V and 8 bases at J, with 16 bases between the two ends. The CDR3 is 15 amino acids. The CDR3 sequence is CASSFTGTPLEKLFF. CDR3 nucleotide sequence: TGCGCCAGCAGCTTTACCGGGACACCACTGGAAAAACTGTTTTTT.

The genes are TRBV3-2 and TRBJ2-5; the listed D gene, TRBD1, was not tested against the DNA. TRBV3-2 is marked as a pseudogene. The CDR3 has 17 amino acids. The CDR3 spells CASSQKKEGGDRETQYF. CDR3 sequence (DNA): TGTGCCAGCAGCCAAAAAAAAGAGGGGGGCGATAGGGAGACCCAGTACTTC.

The CDR3 DNA reads TGTGCCAGCAGCCTGGACCCGGGGTCCGGGGAGCATGAAAAACTGTTTTTT. Translation: CASSLDPGSGEHEKLFF. The V call is TRBV4-2, the J call TRBJ1-4; D is unclear. This CDR3 is 17 amino acids long. Germline CDR1 is LGHNA and CDR2 is YNFKEQ. V lost 4 bases and J 6 bases, leaving 21 bases between the germline ends.

This clonotype showed up many times. V usage is TRBV20-1 and J usage is TRBJ2-2; unclear D gene. The germline CDR1 and CDR2 sequences are DFQATT and SNEGSKA (reference sequence). The CDR3 contains 12 residues. The V and J ends lost 0 bases and 7 bases respectively, with 6 bases between them. In DNA, the CDR3 is TGCAGTGCTAGAGATAATCTCGGGGAGCTGTTTTTT. This encodes CSARDNLGELFF.

This clonotype was counted only a few times. The gene calls are TRBV4-1 and TRBJ1-2, with D maybe TRBD1 (6 bases). V was trimmed by 4 bases and J by 7 bases, leaving 13 bases between them. This CDR3 contains 13 residues. From germline, CDR1 is MGHRA and CDR2 YSYEKL. The DNA of the CDR3 is TGCGCCAGCAGCCGCCAGGGGTGGGGTGGCTACACCTTC. Amino acid sequence: CASSRQGWGGYTF.

This clonotype has a handful of counts. The chain carries TRBV6-5 and TRBJ2-7, with D perhaps matching TRBD1 or TRBD2 (5 bases each). Germline V gene data show CDR1 as MNHEY and CDR2 as SVGAGI. Deletions cut 5 bases from V and 3 bases from J, with 17 bases between. The CDR3 length is 15 residues. As DNA, the CDR3 is TGTGCCAGCAGTGCCACTGCGGGTCAGGGCTACGAGCAGTACTTC. Encoded protein: CASSATAGQGYEQYF.

There are a few counts of this clonotype. The junction differs from germline at one of its ends, possibly a read error. This rearrangement joins TRBV20-1 to TRBJ1-4, with D possibly being TRBD1 (6 bases). This CDR3 spans 12 amino acids. Germline lookup yields CDR1 DFQATT and CDR2 SNEGSKA (reference sequence). The CDR3 DNA reads as TGCAGTGCCAGAGGACAGTTGGGGAAACTGTTTTTT. Amino acids: CSARGQLGKLFF.

This clonotype was picked up a small number of times. The J gene is TRBJ1-5, the V gene TRBV25-1; D ambiguous. From germline, CDR1 is MGHDK and CDR2 SYGVNS. The CDR3 has 13 amino acids. V was clipped by 3 bases and J by 4 bases, with 7 bases between them. For the CDR3, the DNA is TGTGCCAGCAGTGACCGCTCAAATCAGCCCCAGCATTTT. Its translation is CASSDRSNQPQHF.

The chain uses TRBV20-1 and TRBJ1-5; 7 nucleotides line up with TRBD1. V lost 3 bases and J lost 7; bases outside the gene matches: 15. Germline loops: CDR1 DFQATT, CDR2 SNEGSKA (reference sequence). The CDR3 spans 16 residues. CDR3 DNA sequence: TGCAGTGCTAGCCCTGCGACAGGGAAGACGCACCAGCCCCAGCATTTT. This encodes CSASPATGKTHQPQHF.

This clonotype was seen a few times. The chain links TRBV18 to TRBJ2-2, with TRBD1 matching over 9 bases. This CDR3 has 16 residues. From germline, CDR1 is KGHSH and CDR2 LQKENI. V shed 3 bases and J 6 bases; nucleotides not matched to a gene: 8. The DNA of the CDR3 is TGTGCCAGCTCACCGCTTAGTCACAGGGGGCCCGGGGAGCTGTTTTTT. It encodes CASSPLSHRGPGELFF.

This chain links TRBV5-4 with TRBJ2-7, with D tentatively TRBD1 or TRBD2 (7 bases each). Germline lookup yields CDR1 SGHNT and CDR2 YYREEE (reference sequence). The CDR3 has 15 residues. The germline V and J ends were trimmed by 6 bases and 2 bases, with 18 bases remaining between them. CDR3 in DNA: TGTGCCAGCAACAGGGCGGGGGACAGCACCTACGAGCAGTACTTC. This sequence encodes CASNRAGDSTYEQYF.

The chain has TRBV7-2 and TRBJ1-5; D might be TRBD1 (6 bases). CDR3 length: 15 amino acids. Germline values: CDR1 SGHTA, CDR2 FQGNSA. Deletions cut 5 bases from V and 1 base from J, with 12 bases between. For the CDR3, the DNA is TGTGCCAGCAGCGCGAATCAGGGGAGCAATCAGCCCCAGCATTTT. Encoded protein: CASSANQGSNQPQHF.

This clonotype occurred a few times. The chain joins TRBV5-1 to TRBJ2-3; D is undetermined. The V end was cut by 1 base, the J end by 0 bases, with 12 bases between. Germline values: CDR1 SGHRS, CDR2 YFSETQ. CDR3 length: 16 residues. The CDR3 DNA follows: TGCGCCAGCAGCTTGAAAGGGTCCCATAGCACAGATACGCAGTATTTT. Amino acids: CASSLKGSHSTDTQYF.

J is TRBJ2-7 and V is TRBV4-2; 8 nucleotides match TRBD1. This CDR3 has 15 amino acids. Germline CDR1 and CDR2: LGHNA and YNFKEQ. V lost 0 bases and J lost 3; bases outside the gene matches: 4. In DNA, the CDR3 is TGTGCCAGCAGCCAAGATAGGGACAGGTACTACGAGCAGTACTTC. It encodes CASSQDRDRYYEQYF.

V gene TRBV11-2 combines with J gene TRBJ2-4, with a possible D match to TRBD1 (6 bases). V lost 0 bases, J lost 11 bases, and 17 bases lay in between. The germline V gene encodes CDR1 SGHAT and CDR2 FQNNGV. The CDR3 contains 15 residues. CDR3 DNA: TGTGCCAGCAGCTTAGAACAGGGAATTATTGCTGTTCAGTACTTC. Its translation is CASSLEQGIIAVQYF.

The table lists this clonotype with many counts. The chain uses TRBV5-5 and TRBJ1-3; D perhaps matches TRBD1 (5 bases). V lost 7 bases to trimming and J lost 6 bases, with 20 bases between them. Germline values: CDR1 SGHKS, CDR2 YYEKEE (reference sequence). The CDR3 covers 15 residues. For the CDR3, the DNA is TGTGCCAGCCACCAATCGGGGACCCCTATAAACACCATATATTTT. As protein: CASHQSGTPINTIYF.

This clonotype was seen ten or more times. CDR3 sequence (DNA): TGTGCCAGCAGCCGTAGGCTAGCGGGGAACACCGGGGAGCTGTTTTTT. Amino acids: CASSRRLAGNTGELFF. The chain has TRBV7-2 and TRBJ2-2, with 8 bases lining up with TRBD2. The junction had 6 bases not matched to a gene; V was cut back by 5 bases and J by 1 base. The CDR3 runs to 16 residues. Germline V gives CDR1 SGHTA, CDR2 FQGNSA.

This clonotype was found a few times. V usage is TRBV5-4 and J usage is TRBJ1-4; D unresolved. This CDR3 contains 14 residues. Germline V gene data show CDR1 as SGHNT and CDR2 as YYREEE (reference sequence). The ends were cut back, 1 base at V and 8 bases at J, with 12 bases in the middle. The CDR3, as DNA: TGTGCCAGCAGCTTGTATGGGGAAGACGAAAAACTGTTTTTT. Amino acids: CASSLYGEDEKLFF.